This T cell receptor (beta chain) was retrieved from a study of T-cell reconstitution after alpha-beta-depleted transplantation in children. General study points: The main origin of T-cell counts and diversity one year after transplant was newly produced T cells. The study traced high day-60 TCRbeta diversity in some patients to surviving recipient T cells and thymic progenitors.

As it was prepared, the TCRbeta library received unique molecular identifiers. TCRdb analysed the PCR reads with MiXCR anew, one entry per CDR3 protein. Counted here are approximately 500,000 distinct CDR3 sequences, 10% to 13% occurring once; the ten biggest clones make up 2% to 2.5%. This clonotype came up many times. The antigen remains unidentified. The CDR3 contains 15 residues. Trimming at V came to 5 bases and at J to 4 bases, leaving 8 bases not matched to a gene. CDR1 and CDR2 (germline): MNHEY, SVGAGI. The chain links TRBV6-5 to TRBJ2-1; TRBD1 matches 7 bases. The sequence was obtained from a child younger than 10 with inherited bone marrow failure, due to receive a stem cell transplant. The specimen comprised PBMCs, sampled before TCRalphabeta/CD19-depleted stem cell transplant. The CDR3 is CASSTLGQAYNEQFF. CDR3 coding DNA: TGTGCCAGCAGTACTCTAGGACAGGCTTACAATGAGCAGTTCTTC.